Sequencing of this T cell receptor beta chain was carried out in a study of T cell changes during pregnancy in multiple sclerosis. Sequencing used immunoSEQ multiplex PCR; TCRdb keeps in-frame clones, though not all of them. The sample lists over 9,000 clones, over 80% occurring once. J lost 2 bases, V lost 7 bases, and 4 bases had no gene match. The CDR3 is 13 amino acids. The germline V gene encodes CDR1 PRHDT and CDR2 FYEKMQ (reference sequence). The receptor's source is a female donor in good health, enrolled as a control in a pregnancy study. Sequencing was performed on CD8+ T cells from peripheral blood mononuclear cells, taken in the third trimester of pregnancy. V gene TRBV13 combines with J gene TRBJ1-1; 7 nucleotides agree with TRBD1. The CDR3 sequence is CASTGTANTEAFF. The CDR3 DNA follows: TGTGCCAGCACCGGGACAGCCAACACTGAAGCTTTCTTT.